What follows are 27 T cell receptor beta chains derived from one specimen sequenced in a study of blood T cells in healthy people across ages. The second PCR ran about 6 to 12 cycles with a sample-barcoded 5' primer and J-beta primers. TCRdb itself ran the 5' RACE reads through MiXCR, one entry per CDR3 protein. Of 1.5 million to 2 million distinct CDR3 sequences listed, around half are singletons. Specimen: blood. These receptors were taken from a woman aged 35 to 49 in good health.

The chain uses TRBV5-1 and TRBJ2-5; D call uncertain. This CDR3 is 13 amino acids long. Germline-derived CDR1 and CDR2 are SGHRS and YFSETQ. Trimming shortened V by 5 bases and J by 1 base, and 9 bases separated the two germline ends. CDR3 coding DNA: TGCGCCAGCAGGTTCGACATCCAAGAGACCCAGTACTTC. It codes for CASRFDIQETQYF.

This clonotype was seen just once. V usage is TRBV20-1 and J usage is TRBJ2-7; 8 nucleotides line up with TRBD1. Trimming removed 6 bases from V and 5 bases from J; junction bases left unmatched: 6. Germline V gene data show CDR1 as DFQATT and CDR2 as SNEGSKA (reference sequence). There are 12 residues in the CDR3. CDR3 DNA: TGCAGTGCCTCGGGACAGGTGGACGAGCAGTACTTC. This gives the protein CSASGQVDEQYF.

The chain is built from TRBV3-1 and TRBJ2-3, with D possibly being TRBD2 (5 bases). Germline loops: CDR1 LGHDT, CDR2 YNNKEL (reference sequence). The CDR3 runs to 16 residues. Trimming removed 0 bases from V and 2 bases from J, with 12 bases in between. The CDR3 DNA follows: TGTGCCAGCAGCCAAGAAAGAGGGTGGGACACAGATACGCAGTATTTT. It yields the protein CASSQERGWDTDTQYF.

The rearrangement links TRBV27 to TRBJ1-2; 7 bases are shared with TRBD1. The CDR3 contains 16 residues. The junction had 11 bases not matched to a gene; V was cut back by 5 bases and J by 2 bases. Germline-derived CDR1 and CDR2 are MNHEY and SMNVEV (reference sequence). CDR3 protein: CASSTSRSGGNYGYTF. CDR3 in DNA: TGTGCCAGCAGTACAAGCCGTTCAGGGGGGAACTATGGCTACACCTTC.

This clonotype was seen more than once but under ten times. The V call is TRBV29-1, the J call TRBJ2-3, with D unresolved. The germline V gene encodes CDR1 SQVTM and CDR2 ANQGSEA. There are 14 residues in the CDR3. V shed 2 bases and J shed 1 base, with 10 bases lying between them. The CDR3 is CSVEWVGGTDTQYF. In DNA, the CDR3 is TGCAGCGTTGAATGGGTCGGCGGCACAGATACGCAGTATTTT.

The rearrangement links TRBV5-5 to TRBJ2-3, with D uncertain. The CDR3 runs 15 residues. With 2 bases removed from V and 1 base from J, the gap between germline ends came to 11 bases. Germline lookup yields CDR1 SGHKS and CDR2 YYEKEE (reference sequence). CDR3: CASSFSVSRTDTQYF. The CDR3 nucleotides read TGTGCCAGCAGCTTTTCAGTTTCCCGCACAGATACGCAGTATTTT.

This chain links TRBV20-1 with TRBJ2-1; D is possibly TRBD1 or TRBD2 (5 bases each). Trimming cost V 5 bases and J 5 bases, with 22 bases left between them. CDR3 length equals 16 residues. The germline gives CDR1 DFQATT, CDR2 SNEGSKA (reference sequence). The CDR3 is CSAGGRLDSSHNEQFF. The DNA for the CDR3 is TGCAGTGCTGGGGGTAGGCTAGACTCCTCTCACAATGAGCAGTTCTTC.

In nucleotides, the CDR3 is TGTGCCAGCAGTTACTTCTCCGGGGGCTACACCTTC. It encodes CASSYFSGGYTF. The chain recombines TRBV6-5 with TRBJ1-2; D unresolved. CDR3 length equals 12 residues. Deletions cut 1 base from V and 8 bases from J, with 8 bases between. Germline V CDR1 and CDR2: MNHEY, SVGAGI.

CDR3 bases: TGTGCCAGCAGCTTAGCGGCCGAGCAGTACTTC. This encodes CASSLAAEQYF. This chain links TRBV7-9 with TRBJ2-7; D unresolved. V shed 0 bases and J shed 6 bases, with 3 bases lying between them. Germline V gene lookup returns CDR1 SEHNR and CDR2 FQNEAQ (reference sequence). This CDR3 has 11 amino acids.

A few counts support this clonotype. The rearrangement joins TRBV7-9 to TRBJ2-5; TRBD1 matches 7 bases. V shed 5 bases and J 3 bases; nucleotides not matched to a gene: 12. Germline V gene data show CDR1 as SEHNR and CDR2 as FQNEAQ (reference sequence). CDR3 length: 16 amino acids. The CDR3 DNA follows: TGTGCCAGCAGCATACCCCGAGGGGGCAGGGAAGAGACCCAGTACTTC. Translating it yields CASSIPRGGREETQYF.

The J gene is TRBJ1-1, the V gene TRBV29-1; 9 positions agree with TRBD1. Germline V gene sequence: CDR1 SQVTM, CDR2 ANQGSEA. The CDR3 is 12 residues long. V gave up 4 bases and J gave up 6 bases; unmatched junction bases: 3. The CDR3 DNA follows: TGCAGCGTTGGTGGGACAGGGTCTGAAGCTTTCTTT. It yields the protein CSVGGTGSEAFF.

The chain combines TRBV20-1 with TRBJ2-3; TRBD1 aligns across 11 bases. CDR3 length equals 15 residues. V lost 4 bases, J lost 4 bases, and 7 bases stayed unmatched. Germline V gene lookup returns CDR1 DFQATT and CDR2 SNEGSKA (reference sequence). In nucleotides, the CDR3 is TGCAGTGCTACCCCGGACAGGGGGCTGGCAGATACGCAGTATTTT. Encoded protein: CSATPDRGLADTQYF.

The CDR3 loop reads CSARDPTSGRNTQYF. The CDR3 DNA is TGCAGTGCTAGAGATCCGACTAGCGGAAGGAATACGCAGTATTTT. J is TRBJ2-3 and V is TRBV20-1; the match to TRBD2 covers 9 bases. CDR3 length: 15 amino acids. V lost 0 bases to trimming and J lost 7 bases; unmatched junction nucleotides: 8. From germline, CDR1 is DFQATT and CDR2 SNEGSKA (reference sequence).

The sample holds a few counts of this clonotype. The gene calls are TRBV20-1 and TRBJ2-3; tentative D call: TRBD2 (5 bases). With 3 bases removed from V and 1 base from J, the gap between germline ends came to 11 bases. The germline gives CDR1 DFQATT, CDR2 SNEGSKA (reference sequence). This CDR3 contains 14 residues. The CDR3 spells CSASEGLGTDTQYF. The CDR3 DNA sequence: TGCAGTGCTAGTGAGGGATTGGGCACAGATACGCAGTATTTT.

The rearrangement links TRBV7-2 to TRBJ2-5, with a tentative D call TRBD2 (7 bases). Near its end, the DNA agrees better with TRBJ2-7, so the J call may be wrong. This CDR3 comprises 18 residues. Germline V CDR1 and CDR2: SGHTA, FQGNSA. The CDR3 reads CASSLQGARGGLACEQYF. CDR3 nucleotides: TGTGCCAGCAGCCTACAGGGAGCGAGGGGGGGACTTGCCTGCGAGCAGTACTTC.

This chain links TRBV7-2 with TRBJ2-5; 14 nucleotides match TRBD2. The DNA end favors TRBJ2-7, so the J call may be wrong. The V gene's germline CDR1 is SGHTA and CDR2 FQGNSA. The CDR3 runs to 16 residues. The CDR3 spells CASSRGLAGEADEQYF. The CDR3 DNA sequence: TGTGCCAGCAGCCGGGGACTAGCGGGGGAAGCCGACGAGCAGTACTTC.

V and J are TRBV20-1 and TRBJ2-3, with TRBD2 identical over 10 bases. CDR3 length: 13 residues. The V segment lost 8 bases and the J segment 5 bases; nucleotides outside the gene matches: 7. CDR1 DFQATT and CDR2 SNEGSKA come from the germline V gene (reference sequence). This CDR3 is CSISGGAVDTQYF. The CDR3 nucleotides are TGCAGTATAAGCGGGGGGGCCGTAGATACGCAGTATTTT.

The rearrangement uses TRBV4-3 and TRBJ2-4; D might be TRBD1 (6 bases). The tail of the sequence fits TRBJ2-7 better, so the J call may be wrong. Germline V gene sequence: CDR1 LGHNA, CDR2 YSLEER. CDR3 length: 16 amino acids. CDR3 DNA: TGCGCCAGCAGCCCAGGGGATGAAGAGGGCGCCTACGAGCAGTACTTC. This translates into CASSPGDEEGAYEQYF.

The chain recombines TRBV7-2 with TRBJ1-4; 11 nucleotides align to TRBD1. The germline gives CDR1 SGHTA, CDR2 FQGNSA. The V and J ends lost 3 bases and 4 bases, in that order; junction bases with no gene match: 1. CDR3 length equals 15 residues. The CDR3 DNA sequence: TGTGCCAGCAGCTTGGGACAGGGGGTTAATGAAAAACTGTTTTTT. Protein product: CASSLGQGVNEKLFF.

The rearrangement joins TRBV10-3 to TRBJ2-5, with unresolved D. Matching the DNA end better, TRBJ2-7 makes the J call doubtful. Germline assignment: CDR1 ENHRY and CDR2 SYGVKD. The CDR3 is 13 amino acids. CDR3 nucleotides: TGTGCCATCAGTGCGAATGGTCTCGACGAGCAGTACTTC. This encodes CAISANGLDEQYF.

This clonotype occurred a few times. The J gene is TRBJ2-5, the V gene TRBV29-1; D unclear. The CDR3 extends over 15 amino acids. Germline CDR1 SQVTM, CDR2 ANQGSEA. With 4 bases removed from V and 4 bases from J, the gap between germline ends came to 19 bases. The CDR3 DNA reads TGCAGCGTTGGCACTCCCGGCCCGGCCCCAGAGACCCAGTACTTC. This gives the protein CSVGTPGPAPETQYF.

CDR3 sequence: CASSPQAEQYF. In nucleotides, the CDR3 is TGTGCCAGCAGCCCACAGGCAGAGCAGTACTTC. The chain joins TRBV7-2 to TRBJ2-7; maybe TRBD1 (5 bases). V dropped 5 bases and J dropped 7 bases, with 9 bases sitting between them. Germline values: CDR1 SGHTA, CDR2 FQGNSA. The CDR3 contains 11 residues.

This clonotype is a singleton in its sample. The CDR3 coding sequence is TGCGCCAGCAGCCAAGAACAGGGTAGCGGGGGCTACCAAGAGACCCAGTACTTC. It yields the protein CASSQEQGSGGYQETQYF. The chain is built from TRBV4-1 and TRBJ2-5, with TRBD2 matching over 9 bases. CDR1 MGHRA and CDR2 YSYEKL come from the germline V gene. V shed 0 bases, J shed 0 bases, and the junction held 8 bases outside the gene matches. This CDR3 contains 18 residues.

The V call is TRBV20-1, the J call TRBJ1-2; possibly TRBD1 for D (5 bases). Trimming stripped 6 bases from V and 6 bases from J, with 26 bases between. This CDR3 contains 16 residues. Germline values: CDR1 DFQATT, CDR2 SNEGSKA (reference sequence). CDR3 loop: CSAPIRDMDKYDGYTF. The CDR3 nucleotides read TGCAGTGCCCCAATAAGAGATATGGACAAATACGATGGCTACACCTTC.

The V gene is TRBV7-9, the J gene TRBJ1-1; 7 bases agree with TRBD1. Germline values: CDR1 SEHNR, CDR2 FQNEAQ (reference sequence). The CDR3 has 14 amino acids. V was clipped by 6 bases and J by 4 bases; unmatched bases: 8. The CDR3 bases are TGTGCCAGCAGTAAGATGACAGGGACCACTGAAGCTTTCTTT. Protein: CASSKMTGTTEAFF.

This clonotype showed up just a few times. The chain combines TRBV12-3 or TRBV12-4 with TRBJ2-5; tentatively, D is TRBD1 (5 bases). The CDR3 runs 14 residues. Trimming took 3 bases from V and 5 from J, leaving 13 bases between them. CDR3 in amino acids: CASSLDQGMETQYF. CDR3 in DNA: TGTGCCAGCAGTTTGGACCAGGGTATGGAGACCCAGTACTTC.

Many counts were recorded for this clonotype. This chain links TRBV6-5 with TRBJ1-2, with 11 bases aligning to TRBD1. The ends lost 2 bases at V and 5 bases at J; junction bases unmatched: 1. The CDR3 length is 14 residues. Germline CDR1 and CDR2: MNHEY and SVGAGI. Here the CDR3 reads CASSYGQGAYGYTF. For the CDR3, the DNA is TGTGCCAGCAGTTACGGACAGGGGGCGTATGGCTACACCTTC.